The following is a T cell receptor beta chain sequence with its context. This sample stems from a study of blood T cell repertoires in COVID-19. Turning to the study itself: The samples span acute and convalescent COVID-19 from the United States, Italy and Spain.

The CDR3 is 13 amino acids. CDR1 MNHEY and CDR2 SMNVEV come from the germline V gene (reference sequence). Trimming removed 7 bases at V and 4 bases at J, with 14 bases between. The method was immunoSEQ multiplex PCR; TCRdb's version includes in-frame clones alone and lacks a portion of them. Of over 200,000 clones listed, roughly 87% are singletons. The genes are TRBV27 and TRBJ2-7, with D perhaps matching TRBD2 (6 bases). The source is a middle-aged man with active or convalescent COVID-19. The sequencing input was peripheral blood. CDR3 bases: TGTGCCAGCACTTTCGGTAGCGGTTACGAGCAGTACTTC. Its translation: CASTFGSGYEQYF.